The 29 T cell receptor beta chains reported below all come from one sample, sequenced in a study of T cell repertoires in cytomegalovirus infection. TCRdb passed the reads through MiXCR, listing each CDR3 protein once. The sample holds hundreds of thousands of distinct CDR3 sequences, 35% seen once. Source material: PBMCs. Receptor source: a human donor in good health (CMV status not recorded). Some clones in this sample may be carry-over from other donors' samples.

This clonotype has more than one count but fewer than ten. The chain employs TRBV28 and TRBJ1-2; D remains unclear. The CDR3 contains 14 residues. V was pared by 2 bases and J by 6 bases, with 13 bases between. The germline V gene encodes CDR1 MDHEN and CDR2 SYDVKM. The CDR3 loop reads CASSLIKRADGYTF. CDR3 in DNA: TGTGCCAGCAGTTTAATTAAGAGGGCGGATGGCTACACCTTC.

In its sample, this clonotype was seen once. The V gene is TRBV28, the J gene TRBJ2-7; D may be TRBD2 (6 bases). Deletions cut 5 bases from V and 13 bases from J, with 24 bases between. CDR1 is MDHEN and CDR2 is SYDVKM in the germline V gene. This CDR3 is built from 14 residues. CDR3 bases: TGTGCCAGCAGTCCCGGGAGTTCTCCCTACGAGAATTACTTC. Translation: CASSPGSSPYENYF.

The rearrangement links TRBV28 to TRBJ1-3; possible D gene TRBD1, 5 bases. Germline CDR1 and CDR2: MDHEN and SYDVKM. This CDR3 contains 16 residues. V was clipped by 3 bases and J by 5 bases, with 17 bases between them. This chain's CDR3 is CASSLDTRASRNTIYF. In DNA, the CDR3 is TGTGCCAGCAGTTTGGACACTAGGGCCTCCCGAAACACCATATATTTT.

This clonotype was detected a few times. This rearrangement joins TRBV28 to TRBJ2-5; a possible D gene is TRBD2 (5 bases). Germline V gene data show CDR1 as MDHEN and CDR2 as SYDVKM. CDR3 length: 13 residues. V lost 6 bases and J 2 bases, leaving 10 bases between the germline ends. CDR3 in DNA: TGTGCCAGCAGCACCCGGGAACAAGAGACCCAGTACTTC. It codes for CASSTREQETQYF.

This clonotype has a single count. This rearrangement joins TRBV29-1 to TRBJ1-5, with D tentatively TRBD1 (5 bases). V was shortened by 6 bases and J by 7 bases, with 16 bases between the two germline ends. CDR1 is SQVTM and CDR2 is ANQGSEA in the germline V gene. The CDR3 contains 13 residues. CDR3 DNA: TGCAGCGTAGTCGGGGCGGATGGCCAGCCCCAGCATTTT. It specifies CSVVGADGQPQHF. Full variable domain (missing parts from reference TRBV29-1 and TRBJ1-5): SAVISQKPSRDICQRGTSLTIQCQVDSQVTMMFWYRQQPGQSLTLIATANQGSEATYESGFVIDKFPISRPNLTFSTLTVSNMSPEDSSIYLCSVVGADGQPQHFGDGTRLSIL.

About this clonotype itself: This may come from a read error, since a much larger clone is one base off. Since the CDR3 does not end with the conserved phenylalanine or tryptophan, this likely comes from a read error. The chain uses TRBV4-1 and TRBJ1-3; D gene uncertain. This CDR3 is 13 amino acids long. CDR1 and CDR2 (germline): MGHRA, YSYEKL. CDR3 in DNA: TGTGCCAGCAGCCAAGTGGGCGGAAACACCATATATTGT. It specifies CASSQVGGNTIYC.

Many counts were recorded for this clonotype. The chain employs TRBV7-9 and TRBJ2-2, with D unresolved. Trimming took 5 bases from V and 1 from J, leaving 14 bases between them. Per the germline V gene, CDR1 is SEHNR and CDR2 is FQNEAQ (reference sequence). The CDR3 is 16 amino acids. CDR3 nucleotides: TGTGCCAGCAGCACCTGGACCATTTTGAACACCGGGGAGCTGTTTTTT. This codes for CASSTWTILNTGELFF. Full variable domain (outside the CDR3, taken from reference TRBV7-9 and TRBJ2-2): DTGVSQNPRHKITKRGQNVTFRCDPISEHNRLYWYRQTLGQGPEFLTYFQNEAQLEKSRLLSDRFSAERPKGSFSTLEIQRTEQGDSAMYLCASSTWTILNTGELFFGEGSRLTVL.

This clonotype was detected ten times or more. The rearrangement links TRBV12-3 or TRBV12-4 to TRBJ2-2, with 7 nucleotides matching TRBD1. This CDR3 is 15 amino acids long. The V segment lost 4 bases and the J segment 2 bases; nucleotides outside the gene matches: 4. The CDR3: CASSSTGRNTGELFF. The DNA for the CDR3 is TGTGCCAGCAGTTCGACAGGGAGAAACACCGGGGAGCTGTTTTTT.

This clonotype was seen a handful of times. The chain is built from TRBV7-2 and TRBJ1-1; no reliable D call. This CDR3 spans 15 amino acids. Trimming left V 4 bases short and J 3 bases short, with 15 bases between. Per the germline V gene, CDR1 is SGHTA and CDR2 is FQGNSA. The CDR3 here is CASSSYRAPDTEAFF. CDR3 DNA sequence: TGTGCCAGCAGCTCATATAGGGCCCCGGACACTGAAGCTTTCTTT.

As regards this clonotype: A much larger clone lies a single base off, so this may be a read error. The chain couples TRBV4-1 to TRBJ2-7; a possible D gene is TRBD1 (6 bases). The CDR3 sequence is 14 residues long. Germline CDR1 MGHRA, CDR2 YSYEKL. In nucleotides, the CDR3 is TGCGCCAGCAGCCATAGCAGGGGCTCCTACGAGCATTACTTC. Residues: CASSHSRGSYEHYF.

CDR3 protein: CASSINPGATYGYTF. CDR3 bases: TGTGCCAGTAGTATTAACCCAGGGGCGACCTATGGCTACACCTTC. The chain employs TRBV19 and TRBJ1-2; weak D call: TRBD1 (6 bases). The V gene's germline CDR1 is LNHDA and CDR2 SQIVND (reference sequence). The germline V and J ends were trimmed by 3 bases and 4 bases, with 15 bases remaining between them. This CDR3 spans 15 amino acids.

This clonotype was counted ten times or more. The chain is built from TRBV5-1 and TRBJ2-3; D is possibly TRBD2 (5 bases). V was shortened by 3 bases and J by 2 bases, with 7 bases between the two germline ends. Germline assignment: CDR1 SGHRS and CDR2 YFSETQ. This CDR3 region has 13 residues. The CDR3 DNA is TGCGCCAGCAGCTCGGGAACCACAGATACGCAGTATTTT. It yields the protein CASSSGTTDTQYF.

The chain recombines TRBV12-3 or TRBV12-4 with TRBJ1-5; a weak D match, TRBD1 (5 bases). Trimming stripped 7 bases from V and 2 bases from J, with 18 bases between. The CDR3 extends over 16 amino acids. The CDR3 spells CASNLSGGRRNQPQHF. CDR3 nucleotides: TGTGCCAGCAACCTCAGCGGGGGGAGGCGCAATCAGCCCCAGCATTTT.

This clonotype was counted ten times or more. The rearrangement links TRBV24-1 to TRBJ2-5; D tentatively reads TRBD1 or TRBD2 (5 bases each). This CDR3 contains 15 residues. V was clipped by 0 bases and J by 2 bases, with 9 bases between them. The V gene's germline CDR1 is KGHDR and CDR2 SFDVKD. CDR3 loop: CATSDLTWGQETQYF. DNA for the CDR3: TGTGCCACCAGTGATTTGACCTGGGGGCAAGAGACCCAGTACTTC.

The V and J genes are TRBV10-3 and TRBJ1-1; a weak D match, TRBD1 (6 bases). The CDR3 is 13 amino acids. V was trimmed by 10 bases and J by 1 base, leaving 13 bases between them. From germline, CDR1 is ENHRY and CDR2 SYGVKD. The CDR3 nucleotides read TGTGCCACCCAAGGGGGTACGAACACTGAAGCTTTCTTT. Its translation: CATQGGTNTEAFF.

The J gene is TRBJ2-5, the V gene TRBV20-1; tentatively, D is TRBD2 (5 bases). From germline, CDR1 is DFQATT and CDR2 SNEGSKA (reference sequence). The V end lost 4 bases, the J end lost 1 base, and 10 bases lay between the germline ends. The CDR3 spans 13 residues. CDR3 nucleotides: TGCAGTGCTATGGACTGGACCCAAGAGACCCAGTACTTC. Encoded protein: CSAMDWTQETQYF.

This clonotype was recorded at least ten times. The chain is built from TRBV7-8 and TRBJ2-7; D perhaps matches TRBD2 (5 bases). Trimming left V 5 bases short and J 6 bases short, with 11 bases between. The CDR3 is 12 amino acids. The germline gives CDR1 SGHVS, CDR2 FQNEAQ. DNA of the CDR3: TGTGCCAGCAGCCTTCCCGGAGGCGAGCAGTACTTC. Translated: CASSLPGGEQYF.

The CDR3 nucleotides are TGCAGTGCTAGAGATGGTCAGCGGGGGCTCACAGATACGCAGTATTTT. It encodes CSARDGQRGLTDTQYF. This rearrangement joins TRBV20-1 to TRBJ2-3; 8 nucleotides line up with TRBD2. V gave up 0 bases and J gave up 2 bases; unmatched junction bases: 7. Germline V gene lookup returns CDR1 DFQATT and CDR2 SNEGSKA (reference sequence). CDR3 length: 16 residues.

The chain combines TRBV18 with TRBJ2-7; no reliable D call. Trimming shortened V by 0 bases and J by 3 bases, and 12 bases separated the two germline ends. Germline loops: CDR1 KGHSH, CDR2 LQKENI. CDR3 length: 15 residues. The CDR3 here is CASSPPVAGSYEQYF. CDR3 bases: TGTGCCAGCTCACCACCCGTGGCCGGTAGCTACGAGCAGTACTTC. The full variable domain, completed using reference TRBV18 and TRBJ2-7, is NAGVMQNPRHLVRRRGQEARLRCSPMKGHSHVYWYRQLPEEGLKFMVYLQKENIIDESGMPKERFSAEFPKEGPSILRIQQVVRGDSAAYFCASSPPVAGSYEQYFGPGTRLTVT.

This clonotype has just a few counts. The genes are TRBV19 and TRBJ1-1, with unresolved D. Germline V gene data show CDR1 as LNHDA and CDR2 as SQIVND (reference sequence). V dropped 5 bases and J dropped 5 bases, with 15 bases sitting between them. This CDR3 region has 14 residues. CDR3 protein: CASSLSRTWTEAFF. The CDR3 DNA sequence: TGTGCCAGTAGTCTCTCCCGGACGTGGACTGAAGCTTTCTTT.

The sample holds many counts of this clonotype. This chain connects TRBV6-1 to TRBJ2-1; maybe TRBD2 (5 bases). V lost 4 bases to trimming and J lost 10 bases, with 20 bases between them. The CDR3 consists of 15 residues. The V gene's germline CDR1 is MNHNS and CDR2 SASEGT. Here the CDR3 DNA reads TGTGCCAGCAGTGGGATGGGAGCGCGCGGACTCGAGCAGTTCTTC. Its protein product is CASSGMGARGLEQFF.

There are many counts of this clonotype. The CDR3 region is CASSPQGSTTEAFF. The CDR3, as DNA: TGTGCCAGCAGCCCTCAGGGTTCCACCACTGAAGCTTTCTTT. The gene calls are TRBV7-2 and TRBJ1-1; tentatively, D is TRBD1 (5 bases). Trimming took 5 bases from V and 4 from J, leaving 14 bases between them. CDR1 is SGHTA, CDR2 FQGNSA, per germline. This CDR3 comprises 14 residues.

A word on this clonotype: A read error may account for a junction end that differs from germline. This chain links TRBV4-1 with TRBJ2-1, with D possibly being TRBD2 (6 bases). Germline V gives CDR1 MGHRA, CDR2 YSYEKL. This CDR3 is 17 amino acids long. CDR3 DNA sequence: TGTGCCAGCAGCCTCTGGGGCGGGACCCCCACCTACAATGAGCAGTTCTTC. The encoded protein is CASSLWGGTPTYNEQFF.

For this clonotype: This clone may be a read error of a much larger clone one base away. The chain uses TRBV7-2 and TRBJ2-5; D is unresolved. The CDR3 has 15 residues. Per the germline V gene, CDR1 is SGHTA and CDR2 is FQGNSA. The CDR3 spells CASSLGGGTQETQDF. As DNA, the CDR3 is TGTGCCAGCAGCTTAGGTGGTGGTACTCAAGAGACCCAGGACTTC.

The V call is TRBV7-4, the J call TRBJ2-1; no reliable D call. V was clipped by 1 base and J by 4 bases, with 14 bases between them. This CDR3 comprises 16 residues. Per the germline V gene, CDR1 is SGHVT and CDR2 is SQSDAQ. CDR3: CASSLGVADRYNEQFF. The CDR3 DNA reads as TGTGCCAGCAGCTTAGGTGTGGCGGACCGATACAATGAGCAGTTCTTC.

This clonotype has a handful of counts. The chain carries TRBV19 and TRBJ1-5; D gene uncertain. The ends were cut back, 0 bases at V and 0 bases at J, with 3 bases in the middle. Germline values: CDR1 LNHDA, CDR2 SQIVND (reference sequence). The CDR3 runs to 14 residues. CDR3 residues: CASSIEASNQPQHF. In DNA, the CDR3 is TGTGCCAGTAGTATAGAGGCTAGCAATCAGCCCCAGCATTTT.

About this clonotype: Relative to the germline gene, one junction end is altered; a read error may explain this. The chain couples TRBV19 to TRBJ2-6; D uncertain. The germline CDR1 and CDR2 sequences are LNHDA and SQIVND (reference sequence). This CDR3 has 14 amino acids. CDR3 nucleotide sequence: TGTGCCAGTAGTATTTATTCTGGGTCCAACGTCCTGGCTTTC. Residues: CASSIYSGSNVLAF.

The genes are TRBV27 and TRBJ1-1; D is possibly TRBD1 (6 bases). This CDR3 has 15 residues. CDR1 is MNHEY, CDR2 SMNVEV, per germline (reference sequence). V was trimmed by 2 bases and J by 1 base, leaving 11 bases between them. The CDR3 is CASSLIRGGNTEAFF. The CDR3 nucleotides are TGTGCCAGCAGTTTAATTAGGGGGGGGAACACTGAAGCTTTCTTT.

V is TRBV28 and J is TRBJ2-5; TRBD2 is a possible D gene (5 bases). The CDR3 contains 18 residues. Germline V gives CDR1 MDHEN, CDR2 SYDVKM. The germline V and J ends were trimmed by 2 bases and 1 base, with 20 bases remaining between them. This chain's CDR3 is CASSLHLFRTELQETQYF. Written as DNA, the CDR3 is TGTGCCAGCAGTTTACATCTGTTCCGGACTGAGCTCCAAGAGACCCAGTACTTC.